This record covers a single T cell receptor beta chain. Its specificity is not known. TCRdb processed the 5' RACE reads anew with MiXCR; each CDR3 protein has one entry. Of some 1,600,000 distinct CDR3 sequences in the sample, roughly a third were seen once. Germline CDR1 reads DFQATT; CDR2 reads SNEGSKA (reference sequence). The CDR3 consists of 9 residues. V dropped 5 bases and J dropped 10 bases, with 8 bases sitting between them. The data derive from a study of identical twins. Notes on the study in general: Where out-of-frame alpha sequences were twin-shared, they showed excess low generation probability.

The sample was cord blood. The chain has TRBV20-1 and TRBJ1-1; D is ambiguous. The TCR originated in a newborn girl in good health. Here the CDR3 reads CSARRRAFF. The CDR3 region has the DNA TGCAGTGCTCGCCGGAGAGCTTTCTTT.